These 31 T cell receptor beta chains originate from one sample sequenced in a study of cytomegalovirus exposure and HLA in healthy donors. Both 60 Vbeta primers and 13 Jbeta primers went into the PCR. Profiling relied on immunoSEQ multiplex PCR, and the TCRdb table lists in-frame clones only, not all of them. The sample yields 130,000 to 150,000 clones, 60% to 85% seen once. The specimen sequenced was PBMCs. The receptors shown here come from a male donor in good health and CMV-seronegative.

The chain is built from TRBV6-5 and TRBJ1-1; a possible D gene is TRBD1 (5 bases). Per germline, CDR1 MNHEY and CDR2 SVGAGI. This CDR3 has 15 residues. V was trimmed by 5 bases and J by 0 bases, leaving 13 bases between them. CDR3 DNA sequence: TGTGCCAGCAGTACCAACAGGAGAGTGAACACTGAAGCTTTCTTT. This translates into CASSTNRRVNTEAFF.

This clone was counted only a few times. The chain recombines TRBV5-1 with TRBJ2-3; 10 nucleotides line up with TRBD2. Germline CDR1 reads SGHRS; CDR2 reads YFSETQ. The CDR3 loop spans 16 amino acids. The V gene end was trimmed by 0 bases and the J gene end by 5 bases; junction bases not matched to a gene: 6. The CDR3 region is CASSLGVAGGGDTQYF. Written as DNA, the CDR3 is TGCGCCAGCAGCTTGGGGGTAGCGGGAGGCGGAGATACGCAGTATTTT.

The V and J genes are TRBV7-9 and TRBJ2-5, with D hard to call. V gave up 4 bases and J gave up 7 bases, with 7 bases separating them. The CDR3 runs to 11 residues. The germline V gene has CDR1 SEHNR and CDR2 FQNEAQ (reference sequence). The CDR3 DNA sequence: TGTGCCAGCAGCTCCCAGGTGACCCAGTACTTC. Translation: CASSSQVTQYF.

The CDR3 here is CASRDRGWGSNSPLHF. As DNA, the CDR3 is TGTGCCAGCCGGGACAGGGGCTGGGGGTCCAATTCACCCCTCCACTTT. The genes are TRBV6-4 and TRBJ1-6, with 10 bases that match TRBD1. Germline V gives CDR1 MRHNA, CDR2 SNTAGT. The V segment lost 8 bases and the J segment 7 bases; nucleotides outside the gene matches: 11. This CDR3 contains 16 residues.

The chain has TRBV5-1 and TRBJ2-7; 9 nucleotides match TRBD2. Per the germline V gene, CDR1 is SGHRS and CDR2 is YFSETQ. The CDR3 runs to 17 residues. V lost 5 bases to trimming and J lost 7 bases; unmatched junction nucleotides: 19. The CDR3 spells CASRSTGTSRTTGEQYF. The CDR3 DNA sequence: TGCGCCAGCAGAAGTACCGGGACTAGCCGGACCACGGGGGAGCAGTACTTC.

This clone has just a few counts. The gene calls are TRBV5-1 and TRBJ1-1; 8 nucleotides line up with TRBD1. V was pared by 5 bases and J by 1 base, with 1 base of the junction left unmatched. Germline CDR1 and CDR2: SGHRS and YFSETQ. This CDR3 region has 13 residues. CDR3 protein: CASRGTGNTEAFF. The CDR3 DNA reads as TGCGCCAGCAGAGGGACAGGGAACACTGAAGCTTTCTTT.

This clone was found a few times. The chain employs TRBV30 and TRBJ2-3, with TRBD1 matching 7 bases. V was pared by 3 bases and J by 1 base, with 7 bases of the junction left unmatched. CDR1 and CDR2 (germline): GTSNPN, SVGIG (reference sequence). This CDR3 contains 15 residues. The chain's CDR3 is CAWRTGRLGTDTQYF. CDR3 sequence (DNA): TGTGCCTGGAGGACAGGGCGTCTGGGCACAGATACGCAGTATTTT.

J is TRBJ1-5 and V is TRBV7-9, with 10 bases matching TRBD1. The CDR3 contains 16 residues. J gave up 3 bases and V 5 bases, and 7 bases lay outside the gene matches. Germline CDR1 and CDR2: SEHNR and FQNEAQ (reference sequence). The CDR3 reads CASSQDRGLVNQPQHF. The CDR3 DNA follows: TGTGCCAGCAGCCAAGACAGGGGGCTTGTCAATCAGCCCCAGCATTTT.

The V gene is TRBV18, the J gene TRBJ2-3; 7 nucleotides agree with TRBD2. The germline CDR1 and CDR2 sequences are KGHSH and LQKENI. V lost 2 bases to trimming and J lost 0 bases; unmatched junction nucleotides: 11. The CDR3 is 18 amino acids. The CDR3 is CASSPYWASGFSTDTQYF. In DNA, the CDR3 is TGTGCCAGCTCACCATATTGGGCTAGCGGATTTAGCACAGATACGCAGTATTTT.

The gene calls are TRBV7-9 and TRBJ1-1; 9 bases agree with TRBD1. Per the germline V gene, CDR1 is SEHNR and CDR2 is FQNEAQ (reference sequence). Trimming cost V 6 bases and J 6 bases; bases outside gene matches: 8. The CDR3 runs 14 residues. The CDR3 sequence: CASSFEWTGAEAFF. The DNA of the CDR3 is TGTGCCAGCAGTTTTGAATGGACAGGGGCTGAAGCTTTCTTT.

V gene TRBV7-2 combines with J gene TRBJ2-7, with D unresolved. Germline V gene lookup returns CDR1 SGHTA and CDR2 FQGNSA. V was cut by 5 bases and J by 3 bases, with 8 bases left in between. There are 12 residues in the CDR3. CDR3 amino acids: CASSPHYYEQYF. As DNA, the CDR3 is TGTGCCAGCAGCCCCCACTACTACGAGCAGTACTTC.

This chain joins TRBV5-5 and TRBJ1-4; D is ambiguous. This CDR3 comprises 13 residues. Germline V CDR1 and CDR2: SGHKS, YYEKEE (reference sequence). Deletions cut 0 bases from V and 5 bases from J, with 5 bases between. The CDR3 loop reads CASSLATNEKLFF. The CDR3 DNA reads as TGTGCCAGCAGCTTGGCCACAAATGAAAAACTGTTTTTT.

The chain is built from TRBV27 and TRBJ2-5; TRBD1 matches 12 bases. The CDR3 is 14 amino acids. Trimming took 5 bases from V and 11 from J; bases not matched to a gene: 9. Germline CDR1 is MNHEY and CDR2 is SMNVEV (reference sequence). This chain's CDR3 is CASSAGTGGFEQYF. In DNA, the CDR3 is TGTGCCAGCAGTGCCGGGACAGGGGGCTTTGAGCAGTACTTC.

The V gene is TRBV30, the J gene TRBJ1-2; TRBD1 matches at 7 bases. The CDR3 is made up of 15 amino acids. Per the germline V gene, CDR1 is GTSNPN and CDR2 is SVGIG (reference sequence). V lost 0 bases and J lost 5; bases outside the gene matches: 9. The CDR3 sequence is CAWSVRGRGAYGYTF. CDR3 in DNA: TGTGCCTGGAGTGTACGTGGCAGGGGGGCTTATGGCTACACCTTC.

The CDR3 spells CASSPQRELNTEAFF. The CDR3 DNA follows: TGTGCCAGCAGCCCTCAACGGGAATTGAACACTGAAGCTTTCTTT. The V call is TRBV6-1, the J call TRBJ1-1; D gene uncertain. CDR3 length equals 15 residues. Trimming removed 6 bases from V and 0 bases from J, with 14 bases in between. The germline V gene encodes CDR1 MNHNS and CDR2 SASEGT.

V usage is TRBV5-1 and J usage is TRBJ2-7; 10 bases align to TRBD1. This CDR3 region has 13 residues. J lost 5 bases, V lost 5 bases, and 4 bases had no gene match. Per germline, CDR1 SGHRS and CDR2 YFSETQ. Here the CDR3 DNA reads TGCGCCAGCAGGGGACAGGGGTCGCACGAGCAGTACTTC. It translates to CASRGQGSHEQYF.

J is TRBJ2-7 and V is TRBV5-6; D is unresolved. This CDR3 contains 13 residues. Germline V CDR1 and CDR2: SGHDT, YYEEEE. V lost 2 bases and J 2 bases, leaving 8 bases between the germline ends. The CDR3 sequence is CASSFGSPYEQYF. The CDR3 DNA follows: TGTGCCAGCAGCTTTGGCAGTCCCTACGAGCAGTACTTC. Supplemented by reference TRBV5-6 and TRBJ2-7, the full variable domain reads DAGVTQSPTHLIKTRGQQVTLRCSPKSGHDTVSWYQQALGQGPQFIFQYYEEEERQRGNFPDRFSGHQFPNYSSELNVNALLLGDSALYLCASSFGSPYEQYFGPGTRLTVT.

This clone was seen only a few times. The chain joins TRBV6-6 to TRBJ1-1; D not resolved. This CDR3 spans 14 amino acids. From germline, CDR1 is MNHNY and CDR2 SVGAGI (reference sequence). Trimming took off 6 bases at V and 0 bases at J, with 11 bases between the two ends. The CDR3, as DNA: TGTGCCAGCAGCCGTCCAAGCATGAACACTGAAGCTTTCTTT. Translation: CASSRPSMNTEAFF.

CDR3 in amino acids: CSVEDRGRGTDTQYF. DNA of the CDR3: TGCAGCGTCGAGGACAGGGGTCGAGGCACAGATACGCAGTATTTT. The chain recombines TRBV29-1 with TRBJ2-3; 9 nucleotides line up with TRBD1. Losses at the gene ends were 6 bases for V and 1 base for J; bases not matched to a gene: 8. Germline-derived CDR1 and CDR2 are SQVTM and ANQGSEA. There are 15 residues in the CDR3.

This chain joins TRBV25-1 and TRBJ1-5; no clear D gene. Germline-derived CDR1 and CDR2 are MGHDK and SYGVNS. This CDR3 comprises 12 residues. With 6 bases removed from V and 3 bases from J, the gap between germline ends came to 6 bases. CDR3 sequence: CASSESNQPQHF. The CDR3 DNA reads TGTGCCAGCAGCGAGTCCAATCAGCCCCAGCATTTT.

The chain joins TRBV5-1 to TRBJ2-5; 14 nucleotides line up with TRBD2. CDR1 is SGHRS and CDR2 is YFSETQ in the germline V gene. CDR3 length equals 17 residues. J lost 1 base, V lost 5 bases, and 7 bases had no gene match. The CDR3 DNA sequence: TGCGCCAGCAGTTCCGGACTAGCGGGGGGTCTCCAAGAGACCCAGTACTTC. It is translated as CASSSGLAGGLQETQYF.

This rearrangement joins TRBV7-2 to TRBJ2-3; D uncertain. The V end lost 1 base, the J end lost 0 bases, and 8 bases lay between the germline ends. CDR1 is SGHTA, CDR2 FQGNSA, per germline. The CDR3 spans 15 residues. The CDR3 spells CASSLEALSTDTQYF. CDR3 sequence (DNA): TGTGCCAGCAGCTTAGAGGCACTAAGCACAGATACGCAGTATTTT. The full variable domain, in which reference TRBV7-2 and TRBJ2-3 provide the parts outside the CDR3, is GAGVSQSPSNKVTEKGKDVELRCDPISGHTALYWYRQSLGQGLEFLIYFQGNSAPDKSGLPSDRFSAERTGGSVSTLTIQRTQQEDSAVYLCASSLEALSTDTQYFGPGTRLTVL.

The chain combines TRBV7-2 with TRBJ2-1; 9 nucleotides match TRBD1. The V gene end was trimmed by 5 bases and the J gene end by 9 bases; junction bases not matched to a gene: 11. The CDR3 totals 15 residues. CDR1 SGHTA and CDR2 FQGNSA come from the germline V gene. The CDR3 is CASSVNHRGQGEQFF. Written as DNA, the CDR3 is TGTGCCAGCAGCGTTAATCACAGGGGGCAGGGTGAGCAGTTCTTC.

In this sample, this clone turned up a few times. The chain has TRBV5-1 and TRBJ1-1; D possibly corresponds to TRBD1 (6 bases). Germline V gene data show CDR1 as SGHRS and CDR2 as YFSETQ. The CDR3 contains 14 residues. V shed 0 bases and J shed 1 base, with 7 bases lying between them. The CDR3 sequence: CASSLGTENTEAFF. The CDR3 coding sequence is TGCGCCAGCAGCTTGGGGACAGAGAACACTGAAGCTTTCTTT.

The chain carries TRBV27 and TRBJ2-1; 8 nucleotides line up with TRBD2. CDR1 MNHEY and CDR2 SMNVEV come from the germline V gene (reference sequence). The CDR3 loop spans 15 amino acids. Losses at the gene ends were 5 bases for V and 0 bases for J; bases not matched to a gene: 3. The CDR3 loop is CASSLLAGSYNEQFF. The DNA for the CDR3 is TGTGCCAGCAGTCTCCTAGCGGGCTCCTACAATGAGCAGTTCTTC.

This rearrangement joins TRBV14 to TRBJ2-2; TRBD1 agrees at 7 bases. The V gene end was trimmed by 3 bases and the J gene end by 0 bases; junction bases not matched to a gene: 7. The CDR3 has 17 residues. Looked up from germline, CDR1 is SGHDN and CDR2 is FVKESK. The CDR3 loop is CASSHRRDSTNTGELFF. In DNA form, the CDR3 reads TGTGCCAGCAGCCACCGCCGGGACAGTACGAACACCGGGGAGCTGTTTTTT. The whole variable domain, remainder taken from reference TRBV14 and TRBJ2-2, is EAGVTQFPSHSVIEKGQTVTLRCDPISGHDNLYWYRRVMGKEIKFLLHFVKESKQDESGMPNNRFLAERTGGTYSTLKVQPAELEDSGVYFCASSHRRDSTNTGELFFGEGSRLTVL.

This rearrangement joins TRBV29-1 to TRBJ2-1; TRBD2 is a possible D gene (6 bases). Germline assignment: CDR1 SQVTM and CDR2 ANQGSEA. V shed 2 bases and J shed 9 bases, with 14 bases lying between them. There are 13 residues in the CDR3. DNA for the CDR3: TGCAGCGTTGAACGGGCGTTGGGGGGTGAGCAGTTCTTC. Translation: CSVERALGGEQFF.

This clone appeared a few times. The CDR3 loop reads CSVEGTGGMNTEAFF. The CDR3 DNA sequence: TGCAGCGTGGAGGGGACAGGGGGAATGAACACTGAAGCTTTCTTT. This chain links TRBV29-1 with TRBJ1-1, with 11 bases identical to TRBD1. V dropped 6 bases and J dropped 0; count of bases not matched to a gene: 6. The CDR3 is 15 amino acids. Germline V gives CDR1 SQVTM, CDR2 ANQGSEA.

This chain links TRBV2 with TRBJ1-1, with D unresolved. V lost 6 bases to trimming and J lost 0 bases, with 20 bases between them. Germline CDR1 reads SNHLY; CDR2 reads FYNNEI. The CDR3 runs to 17 residues. CDR3 DNA: TGTGCCAGCAGCGAGAGACCGCCGGGAGTTATGAACACTGAAGCTTTCTTT. Translation: CASSERPPGVMNTEAFF.

The chain couples TRBV6-5 to TRBJ2-2, with a weak D call TRBD2 (5 bases). The CDR3 has 13 amino acids. Trimming took off 2 bases at V and 5 bases at J, with 6 bases between the two ends. Germline CDR1 MNHEY, CDR2 SVGAGI. As DNA, the CDR3 is TGTGCCAGCAGTTACGGGGAGACCGGGGAGCTGTTTTTT. Its translation is CASSYGETGELFF.

The rearrangement joins TRBV27 to TRBJ2-7; tentatively, D is TRBD2 (7 bases). The CDR3 sequence is 13 residues long. The V end lost 7 bases, the J end lost 3 bases, and 13 bases lay between the germline ends. Germline V CDR1 and CDR2: MNHEY, SMNVEV (reference sequence). The chain's CDR3 is CASIGGADYEQYF. The CDR3 DNA follows: TGTGCCAGCATAGGGGGGGCCGACTACGAGCAGTACTTC.